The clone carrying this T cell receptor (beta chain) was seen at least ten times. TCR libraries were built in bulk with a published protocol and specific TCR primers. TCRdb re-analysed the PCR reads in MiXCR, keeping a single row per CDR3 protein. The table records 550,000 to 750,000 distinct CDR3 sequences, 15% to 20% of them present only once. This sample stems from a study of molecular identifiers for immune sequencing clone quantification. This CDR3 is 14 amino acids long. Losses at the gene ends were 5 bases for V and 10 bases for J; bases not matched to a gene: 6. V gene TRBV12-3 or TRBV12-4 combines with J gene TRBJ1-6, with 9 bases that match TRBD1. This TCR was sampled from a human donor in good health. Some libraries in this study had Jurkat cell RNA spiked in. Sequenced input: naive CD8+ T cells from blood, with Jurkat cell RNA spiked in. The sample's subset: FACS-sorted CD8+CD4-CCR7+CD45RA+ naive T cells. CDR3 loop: CASSPGQGESPLHF. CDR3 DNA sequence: TGTGCCAGCAGTCCGGGACAGGGAGAATCACCCCTCCACTTT.